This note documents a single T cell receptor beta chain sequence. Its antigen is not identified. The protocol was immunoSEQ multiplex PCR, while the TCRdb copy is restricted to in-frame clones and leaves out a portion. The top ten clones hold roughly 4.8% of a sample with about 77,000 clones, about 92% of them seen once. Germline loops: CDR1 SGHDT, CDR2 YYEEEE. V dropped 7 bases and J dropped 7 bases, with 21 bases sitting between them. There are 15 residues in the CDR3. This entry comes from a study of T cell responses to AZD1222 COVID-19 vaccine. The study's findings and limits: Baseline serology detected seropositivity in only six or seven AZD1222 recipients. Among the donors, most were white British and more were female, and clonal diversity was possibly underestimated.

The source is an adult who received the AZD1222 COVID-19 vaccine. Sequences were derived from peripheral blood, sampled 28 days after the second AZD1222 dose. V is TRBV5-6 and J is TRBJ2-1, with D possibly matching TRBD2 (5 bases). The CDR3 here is CASFPLRLAINEQFF. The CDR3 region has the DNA TGTGCCAGCTTTCCCCTAAGGCTAGCAATTAATGAGCAGTTCTTC. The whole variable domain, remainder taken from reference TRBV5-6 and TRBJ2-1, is DAGVTQSPTHLIKTRGQQVTLRCSPKSGHDTVSWYQQALGQGPQFIFQYYEEEERQRGNFPDRFSGHQFPNYSSELNVNALLLGDSALYLCASFPLRLAINEQFFGPGTRLTVL.